This T cell receptor beta chain stems from a study of T cell responses to AZD1222 COVID-19 vaccine. Study observations and caveats: The number of AZD1222 recipients seropositive at baseline was only five or six. Clonal diversity may have been underestimated, and the donors were mostly white British, with more females than males. Across spike, vaccine-associated CD4 TCRs were found, dominant at 160-218 and 743-854.

As to this clone: What it recognizes is unknown.

Germline loops: CDR1 MNHEY, CDR2 SMNVEV (reference sequence). The V end was cut by 2 bases, the J end by 2 bases, with 16 bases between. The CDR3 extends over 17 amino acids. Clones were sequenced by immunoSEQ multiplex PCR, and TCRdb holds only the in-frame ones, with some missing. The sample comprises 30,000 to 35,000 clones, 78% of which are singletons, and roughly 4% rests with the top ten. The receptor was isolated from an adult who received the AZD1222 COVID-19 vaccine. The material was peripheral blood, obtained 28 days after the second AZD1222 dose. The V call is TRBV27, the J call TRBJ2-1; maybe TRBD2 (6 bases). CDR3 region: CASSLVEAAGPYNEQFF. In DNA, the CDR3 is TGTGCCAGCAGTTTAGTGGAGGCGGCGGGACCCTACAATGAGCAGTTCTTC.